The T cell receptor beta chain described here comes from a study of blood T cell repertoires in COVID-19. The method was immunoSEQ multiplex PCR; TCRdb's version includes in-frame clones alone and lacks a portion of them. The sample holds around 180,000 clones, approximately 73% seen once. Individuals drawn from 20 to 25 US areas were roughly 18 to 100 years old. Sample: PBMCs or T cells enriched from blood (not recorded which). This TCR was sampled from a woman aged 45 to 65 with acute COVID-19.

In DNA, the CDR3 is TGTGCCAGCAGCCTGGGACTAGCGGGGGACACCGGGGAGCTGTTTTTT. Its protein product is CASSLGLAGDTGELFF. The chain has TRBV13 and TRBJ2-2; 14 nucleotides agree with TRBD2. Germline-derived CDR1 and CDR2 are PRHDT and FYEKMQ (reference sequence). J gave up 3 bases and V 5 bases, and 2 bases lay outside the gene matches. The CDR3 has 16 amino acids.